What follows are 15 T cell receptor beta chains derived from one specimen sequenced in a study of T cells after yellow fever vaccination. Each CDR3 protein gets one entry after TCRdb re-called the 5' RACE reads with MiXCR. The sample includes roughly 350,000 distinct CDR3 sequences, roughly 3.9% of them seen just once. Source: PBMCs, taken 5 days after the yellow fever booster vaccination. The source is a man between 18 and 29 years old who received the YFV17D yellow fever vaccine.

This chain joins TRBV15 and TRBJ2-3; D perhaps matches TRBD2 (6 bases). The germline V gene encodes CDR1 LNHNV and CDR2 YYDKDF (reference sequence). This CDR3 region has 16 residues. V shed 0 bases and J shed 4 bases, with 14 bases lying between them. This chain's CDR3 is CATSREAGRRADTQYF. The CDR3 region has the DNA TGTGCCACCAGCAGAGAGGCAGGACGGAGGGCAGATACGCAGTATTTT.

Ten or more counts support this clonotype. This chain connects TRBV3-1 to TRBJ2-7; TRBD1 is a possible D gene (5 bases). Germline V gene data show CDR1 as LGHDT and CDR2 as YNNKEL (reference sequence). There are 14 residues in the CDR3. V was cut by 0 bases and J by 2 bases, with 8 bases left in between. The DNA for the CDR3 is TGTGCCAGCAGCCAAGATCCAGGGCCCTACGAGCAGTACTTC. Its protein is CASSQDPGPYEQYF.

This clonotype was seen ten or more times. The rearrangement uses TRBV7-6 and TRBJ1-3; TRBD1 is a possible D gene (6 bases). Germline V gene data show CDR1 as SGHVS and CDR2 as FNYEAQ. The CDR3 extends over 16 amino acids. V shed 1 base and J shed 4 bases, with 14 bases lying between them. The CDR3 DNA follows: TGTGCCAGCAGCTTAGGTTCGGGGGCCGGAGGAAACACCATATATTTT. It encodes CASSLGSGAGGNTIYF.

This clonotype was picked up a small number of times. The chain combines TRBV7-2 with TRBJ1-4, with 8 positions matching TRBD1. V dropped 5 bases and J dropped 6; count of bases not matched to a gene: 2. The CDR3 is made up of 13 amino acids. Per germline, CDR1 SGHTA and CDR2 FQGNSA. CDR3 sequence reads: CASSHRGDEKLFF. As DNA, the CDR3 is TGTGCCAGCAGCCACAGGGGGGATGAAAAACTGTTTTTT.

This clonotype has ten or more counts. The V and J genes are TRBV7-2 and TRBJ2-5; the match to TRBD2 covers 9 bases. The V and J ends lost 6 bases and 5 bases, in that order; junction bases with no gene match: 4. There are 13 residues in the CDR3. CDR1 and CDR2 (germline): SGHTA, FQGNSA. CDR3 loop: CASRVAGEETQYF. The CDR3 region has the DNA TGTGCCAGCAGGGTAGCGGGGGAGGAGACCCAGTACTTC.

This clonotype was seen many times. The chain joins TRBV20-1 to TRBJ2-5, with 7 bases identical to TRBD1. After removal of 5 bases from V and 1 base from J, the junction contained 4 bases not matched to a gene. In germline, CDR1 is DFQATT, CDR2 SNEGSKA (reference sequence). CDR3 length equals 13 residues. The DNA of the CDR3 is TGCAGTGCTGGACGGGACAGCCAAGAGACCCAGTACTTC. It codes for CSAGRDSQETQYF.

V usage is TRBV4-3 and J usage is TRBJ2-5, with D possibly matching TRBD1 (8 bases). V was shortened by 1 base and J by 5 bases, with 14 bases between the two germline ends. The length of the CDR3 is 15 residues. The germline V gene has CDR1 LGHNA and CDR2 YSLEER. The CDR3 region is CASSQGNRGGETQYF. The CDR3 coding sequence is TGCGCCAGCAGCCAAGGAAACAGGGGGGGGGAGACCCAGTACTTC.

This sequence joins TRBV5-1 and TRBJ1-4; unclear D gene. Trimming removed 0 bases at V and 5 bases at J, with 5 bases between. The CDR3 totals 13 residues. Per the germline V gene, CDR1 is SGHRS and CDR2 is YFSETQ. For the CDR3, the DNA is TGCGCCAGCAGCTTGGTACCGAATGAAAAACTGTTTTTT. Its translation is CASSLVPNEKLFF.

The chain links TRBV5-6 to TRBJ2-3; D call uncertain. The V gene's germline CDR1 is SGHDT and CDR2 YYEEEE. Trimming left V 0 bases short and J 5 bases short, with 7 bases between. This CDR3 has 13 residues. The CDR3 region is CASSLGLIDTQYF. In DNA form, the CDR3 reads TGTGCCAGCAGCTTGGGGTTAATAGATACGCAGTATTTT.

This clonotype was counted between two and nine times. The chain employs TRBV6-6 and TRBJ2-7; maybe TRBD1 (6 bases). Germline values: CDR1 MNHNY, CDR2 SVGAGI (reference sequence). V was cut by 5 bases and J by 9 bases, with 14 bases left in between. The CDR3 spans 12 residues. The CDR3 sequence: CASSRAGVRQYF. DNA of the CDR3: TGTGCCAGCAGTAGGGCAGGGGTGAGGCAGTACTTC.

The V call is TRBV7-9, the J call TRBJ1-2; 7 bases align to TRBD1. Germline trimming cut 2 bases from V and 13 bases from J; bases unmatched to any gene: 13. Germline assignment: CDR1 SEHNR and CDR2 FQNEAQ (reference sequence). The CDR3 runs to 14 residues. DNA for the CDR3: TGTGCCAGCAGCTTAAGCTTAGGACAGGAAGGAAGCACCTTC. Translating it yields CASSLSLGQEGSTF.

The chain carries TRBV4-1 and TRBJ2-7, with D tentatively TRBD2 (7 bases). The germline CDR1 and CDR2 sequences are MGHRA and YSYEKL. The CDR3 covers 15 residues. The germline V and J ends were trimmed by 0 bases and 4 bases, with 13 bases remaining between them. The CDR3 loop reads CASSQEGGGVYEQYV. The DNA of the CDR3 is TGCGCCAGCAGCCAAGAAGGCGGGGGCGTGTACGAGCAGTACGTC.

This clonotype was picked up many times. The CDR3 DNA sequence: TGCAGTGCTAGAGATCTTGGGGGAGGGACTGAAGCTTTCTTT. This translates into CSARDLGGGTEAFF. The chain couples TRBV20-1 to TRBJ1-1, with D possibly TRBD1 on 5 matching bases. CDR1 and CDR2 from the germline V gene are DFQATT and SNEGSKA (reference sequence). The CDR3 length is 14 residues. V lost 0 bases, J lost 5 bases, and 13 bases lay in between.

For the CDR3, the DNA is TGCGCCAGCAGCTGGGGGACATACTATGGCTACACCTTC. Protein: CASSWGTYYGYTF. The chain has TRBV5-1 and TRBJ1-2, with TRBD1 as a possible D gene (6 bases). The CDR3 runs 13 residues. V was cut by 3 bases and J by 3 bases, with 9 bases left in between. Germline V gene lookup returns CDR1 SGHRS and CDR2 YFSETQ.

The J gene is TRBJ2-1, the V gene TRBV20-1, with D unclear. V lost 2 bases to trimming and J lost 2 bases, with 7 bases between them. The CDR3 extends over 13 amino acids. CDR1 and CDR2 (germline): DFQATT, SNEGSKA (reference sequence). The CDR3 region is CSARQATYNEQFF. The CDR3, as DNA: TGCAGTGCTAGACAAGCGACCTACAATGAGCAGTTCTTC.